One TCR beta chain is described in this entry. Sequenced by immunoSEQ multiplex PCR; TCRdb stores in-frame clones only, minus some. The repertoire includes about 180,000 clones, 85% to 90% of them detected once, and more than 5% sits in the top ten. This sample stems from a study of blood T cell repertoires in COVID-19. Everyone who took part was 18 to 89 years old, and they came from 24 US areas. Cohort 3 donors counted as recovered after two negative PCRs, clearance, or resolved symptoms. The CDR3 extends over 17 amino acids. Trimming at V came to 3 bases and at J to 0 bases, leaving 11 bases not matched to a gene. The V gene's germline CDR1 is SGHRS and CDR2 YFSETQ.

The receptor was derived from a man aged 35 to 55 who had recovered from COVID-19. The V gene is TRBV5-1, the J gene TRBJ1-1, with 7 nucleotides matching TRBD1. Sequencing was done on a sample of PBMCs or T cells enriched from blood (not recorded which). CDR3 coding DNA: TGCGCCAGCAGCTCCCTAGGACAGGCCTCCATGAACACTGAAGCTTTCTTT. This encodes CASSSLGQASMNTEAFF. The complete variable domain, with remaining parts taken from reference TRBV5-1 and TRBJ1-1, reads KAGVTQTPRYLIKTRGQQVTLSCSPISGHRSVSWYQQTPGQGLQFLFEYFSETQRNKGNFPGRFSGRQFSNSRSEMNVSTLELGDSALYLCASSSLGQASMNTEAFFGQGTRLTVV.